The 11 T cell receptor beta chains below all came from one sample that was sequenced in a study of blood T cell repertoires in COVID-19. Profiling relied on immunoSEQ multiplex PCR, and the TCRdb table lists in-frame clones only, not all of them. The sample includes 95,000 or so clones, roughly four fifths seen only once; the top ten take nearly 25%. Sequencing was done on a sample of peripheral blood. The source is a human donor in a cohort sampled during active COVID-19.

The gene calls are TRBV3-1 (or the pseudogene TRBV3-2) and TRBJ2-2, with 13 positions matching TRBD2. The CDR3 length is 18 residues. V was clipped by 0 bases and J by 6 bases; unmatched bases: 7. CDR1 is LGHDT, CDR2 YNNKEL, per germline (reference sequence). The CDR3 DNA sequence: TGTGCCAGCAGCCAAGAAAAATGGACTAGCGGGAGTGCCGGGGAGCTGTTTTTT. Encoded protein: CASSQEKWTSGSAGELFF.

The rearrangement joins TRBV19 to TRBJ2-7; 9 nucleotides line up with TRBD2. Germline V CDR1 and CDR2: LNHDA, SQIVND (reference sequence). The ends lost 4 bases at V and 2 bases at J; junction bases unmatched: 9. The CDR3 is 16 residues long. The CDR3 loop reads CASSSGVAGVPYEQYF. The CDR3 coding sequence is TGTGCCAGTAGTAGCGGGGTAGCGGGAGTACCCTACGAGCAGTACTTC.

This chain links TRBV7-2 with TRBJ1-1, with a weak D call TRBD1 (5 bases). The CDR3 covers 13 residues. Germline V gene lookup returns CDR1 SGHTA and CDR2 FQGNSA. Trimming removed 3 bases from V and 1 base from J, with 6 bases in between. DNA of the CDR3: TGTGCCAGCAGCTTCGGGGGGAACACTGAAGCTTTCTTT. Encoded protein: CASSFGGNTEAFF.

The V call is TRBV19, the J call TRBJ2-7, with D perhaps matching TRBD2 (7 bases). The germline gives CDR1 LNHDA, CDR2 SQIVND (reference sequence). The V gene lost 0 bases and the J gene lost 4 bases, with 16 bases spanning the gap. The CDR3 contains 16 residues. CDR3 coding DNA: TGTGCCAGTAGTATAGATGGGCGGGGGCTTTTGTACGAGCAGTACTTC. Translated, it gives CASSIDGRGLLYEQYF.

This clone was recorded only once. The chain couples TRBV5-4 to TRBJ2-5, with a possible D match to TRBD1 (7 bases). CDR3 size: 15 residues. Germline CDR1 and CDR2: SGHNT and YYREEE (reference sequence). The V end was cut by 3 bases, the J end by 5 bases, with 17 bases between. The CDR3 bases are TGTGCCAGCAGCTCCGCTGGGCCAGGGGGGGAGACCCAGTACTTC. It translates to CASSSAGPGGETQYF.

The chain joins TRBV6-5 to TRBJ1-3; no definite D call. Trimming left V 4 bases short and J 0 bases short, with 13 bases between. CDR1 is MNHEY and CDR2 is SVGAGI in the germline V gene. The CDR3 consists of 16 residues. The CDR3 DNA reads TGTGCCAGCAGTTCCCGCGGCTCTTACTCTGGAAACACCATATATTTT. Its translation is CASSSRGSYSGNTIYF.

This clone has only one observation. This chain links TRBV7-8 with TRBJ2-1; 9 bases match TRBD1. Trimming removed 5 bases from V and 2 bases from J; junction bases left unmatched: 4. From germline, CDR1 is SGHVS and CDR2 FQNEAQ. The CDR3 is made up of 15 amino acids. For the CDR3, the DNA is TGTGCCAGCAGCCCAAGGACAGGGGCCTACAATGAGCAGTTCTTC. This encodes CASSPRTGAYNEQFF.

V and J are TRBV19 and TRBJ2-1; the match to TRBD1 covers 8 bases. V shed 4 bases and J 5 bases; nucleotides not matched to a gene: 4. Germline V gene data show CDR1 as LNHDA and CDR2 as SQIVND (reference sequence). This CDR3 is 14 amino acids long. The CDR3 DNA reads as TGTGCCAGTAGTACTCACAGGGGGGACAATGAGCAGTTCTTC. Protein: CASSTHRGDNEQFF. The full variable domain, with the rest looked up from reference TRBV19 and TRBJ2-1, is DGGITQSPKYLFRKEGQNVTLSCEQNLNHDAMYWYRQDPGQGLRLIYYSQIVNDFQKGDIAEGYSVSREKKESFPLTVTSAQKNPTAFYLCASSTHRGDNEQFFGPGTRLTVL.

V is TRBV2 and J is TRBJ2-7, with 10 bases lining up with TRBD1. The CDR3 runs to 13 residues. V dropped 6 bases and J dropped 5; count of bases not matched to a gene: 4. Germline values: CDR1 SNHLY, CDR2 FYNNEI. The CDR3 DNA reads TGTGCCAGCAGAAGACAGGGGGCGAACGAGCAGTACTTC. Its translation is CASRRQGANEQYF.

The chain is built from TRBV6-6 and TRBJ2-6, with a possible D match to TRBD1 (6 bases). The CDR3 consists of 18 residues. Per germline, CDR1 MNHNY and CDR2 SVGAGI (reference sequence). V shed 5 bases and J shed 3 bases, with 20 bases lying between them. The DNA of the CDR3 is TGTGCCAGCAGTCTAAGGGGGAAGTTAGTAGATGGGGCCAACGTCCTGACTTTC. Amino acid sequence: CASSLRGKLVDGANVLTF.

This clone appeared once. V usage is TRBV5-5 and J usage is TRBJ2-2, with TRBD2 as a possible D gene (5 bases). Germline V gives CDR1 SGHKS, CDR2 YYEKEE (reference sequence). CDR3 length: 15 amino acids. Trimming shortened V by 6 bases and J by 1 base, and 13 bases separated the two germline ends. The CDR3 here is CASTRLSGNTGELFF. CDR3 DNA sequence: TGTGCCAGCACTCGACTCAGCGGGAACACCGGGGAGCTGTTTTTT.